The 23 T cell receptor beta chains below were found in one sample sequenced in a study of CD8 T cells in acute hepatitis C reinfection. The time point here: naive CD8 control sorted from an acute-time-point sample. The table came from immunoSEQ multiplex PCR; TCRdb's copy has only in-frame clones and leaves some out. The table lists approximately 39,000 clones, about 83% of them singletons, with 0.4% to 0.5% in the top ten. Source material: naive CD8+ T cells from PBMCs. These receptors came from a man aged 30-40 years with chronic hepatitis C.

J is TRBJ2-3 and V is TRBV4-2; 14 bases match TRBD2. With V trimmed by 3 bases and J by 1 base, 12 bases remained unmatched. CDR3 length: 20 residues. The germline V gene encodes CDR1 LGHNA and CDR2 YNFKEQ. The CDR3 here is CASSHLTSGRGPSGTDTQYF. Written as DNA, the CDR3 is TGTGCCAGCAGCCACCTGACTAGCGGGAGGGGTCCTAGTGGCACAGATACGCAGTATTTT.

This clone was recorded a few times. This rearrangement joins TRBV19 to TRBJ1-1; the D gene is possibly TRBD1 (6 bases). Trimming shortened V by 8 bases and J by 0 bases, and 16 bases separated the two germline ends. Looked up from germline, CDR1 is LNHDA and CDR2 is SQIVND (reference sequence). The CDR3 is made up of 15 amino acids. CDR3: CASRPPGGLNTEAFF. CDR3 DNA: TGTGCCAGTCGACCCCCGGGGGGGCTGAACACTGAAGCTTTCTTT.

The DNA of the CDR3 is TGTGCCAGCAGTGACCACATACGAACAGGGAACACTGAAGCTTTCTTT. Protein product: CASSDHIRTGNTEAFF. This chain connects TRBV6-1 to TRBJ1-1; possibly TRBD1 for D (5 bases). Trimming removed 3 bases from V and 1 base from J, with 15 bases in between. The CDR3 has 16 residues. CDR1 is MNHNS, CDR2 SASEGT, per germline.

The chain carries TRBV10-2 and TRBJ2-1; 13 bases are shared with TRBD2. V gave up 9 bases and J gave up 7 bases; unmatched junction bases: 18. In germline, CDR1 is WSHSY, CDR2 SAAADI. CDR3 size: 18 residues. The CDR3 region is CASSYPLAGGPEGNEQFF. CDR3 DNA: TGCGCCAGTTCCTACCCACTAGCGGGAGGGCCAGAAGGAAATGAGCAGTTCTTC.

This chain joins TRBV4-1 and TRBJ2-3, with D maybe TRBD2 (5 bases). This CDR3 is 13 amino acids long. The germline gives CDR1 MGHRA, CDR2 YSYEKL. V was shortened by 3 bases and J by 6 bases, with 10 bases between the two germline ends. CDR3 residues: CASSQLAPDTQYF. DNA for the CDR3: TGCGCCAGCAGCCAGCTAGCACCGGATACGCAGTATTTT.

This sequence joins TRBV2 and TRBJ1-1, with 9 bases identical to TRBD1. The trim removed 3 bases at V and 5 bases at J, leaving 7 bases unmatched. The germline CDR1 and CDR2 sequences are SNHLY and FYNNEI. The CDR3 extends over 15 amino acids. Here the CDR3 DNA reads TGTGCCAGCAGTGATGGTTGGGACAGGGTAACTGAAGCTTTCTTT. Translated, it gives CASSDGWDRVTEAFF.

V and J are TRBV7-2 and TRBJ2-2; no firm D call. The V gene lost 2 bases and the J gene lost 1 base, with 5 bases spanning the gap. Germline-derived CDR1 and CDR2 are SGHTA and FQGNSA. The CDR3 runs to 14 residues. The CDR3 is CASSLSRNTGELFF. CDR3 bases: TGTGCCAGCAGCTTATCAAGGAACACCGGGGAGCTGTTTTTT.

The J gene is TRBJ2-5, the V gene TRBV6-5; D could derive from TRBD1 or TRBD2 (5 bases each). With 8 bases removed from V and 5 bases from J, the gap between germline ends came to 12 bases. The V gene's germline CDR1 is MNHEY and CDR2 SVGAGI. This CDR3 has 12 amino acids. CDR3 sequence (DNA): TGTGCCAGCCTCGGGACGGGGGAGACCCAGTACTTC. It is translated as CASLGTGETQYF.

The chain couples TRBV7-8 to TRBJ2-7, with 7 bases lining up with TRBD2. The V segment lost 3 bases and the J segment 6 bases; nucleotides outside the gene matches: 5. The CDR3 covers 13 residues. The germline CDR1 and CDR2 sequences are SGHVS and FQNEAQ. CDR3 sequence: CASSFGGGGEQYF. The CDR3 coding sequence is TGTGCCAGCAGCTTTGGGGGGGGTGGCGAGCAGTACTTC. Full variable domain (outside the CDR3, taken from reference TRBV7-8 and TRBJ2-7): GAGVSQSPRYKVAKRGQDVALRCDPISGHVSLFWYQQALGQGPEFLTYFQNEAQLDKSGLPSDRFFAERPEGSVSTLKIQRTQQEDSAVYLCASSFGGGGEQYFGPGTRLTVT.

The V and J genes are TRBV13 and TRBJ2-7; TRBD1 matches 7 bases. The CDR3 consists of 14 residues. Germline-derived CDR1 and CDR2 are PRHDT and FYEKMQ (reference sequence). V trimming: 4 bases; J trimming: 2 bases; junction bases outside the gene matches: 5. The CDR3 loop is CASSSDRVPYEQYF. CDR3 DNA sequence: TGTGCCAGCAGCTCAGACAGGGTTCCCTACGAGCAGTACTTC.

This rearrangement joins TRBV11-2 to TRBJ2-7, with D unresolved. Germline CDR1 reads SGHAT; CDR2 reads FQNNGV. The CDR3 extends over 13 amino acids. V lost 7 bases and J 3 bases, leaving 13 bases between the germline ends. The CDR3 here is CASKGSDGYEQYF. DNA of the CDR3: TGTGCCAGCAAGGGATCGGATGGCTACGAGCAGTACTTC.

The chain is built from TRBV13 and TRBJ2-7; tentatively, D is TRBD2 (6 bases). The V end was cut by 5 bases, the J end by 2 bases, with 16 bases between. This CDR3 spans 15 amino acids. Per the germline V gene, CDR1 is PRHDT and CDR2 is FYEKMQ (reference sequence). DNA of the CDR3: TGTGCCAGCAGCCTGGGACGGGGGTCAACCTACGAGCAGTACTTC. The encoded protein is CASSLGRGSTYEQYF.

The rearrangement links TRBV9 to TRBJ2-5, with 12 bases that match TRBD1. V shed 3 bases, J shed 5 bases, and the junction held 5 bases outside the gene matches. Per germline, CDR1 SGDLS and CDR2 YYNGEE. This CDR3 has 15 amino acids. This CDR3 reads CASSGGTGGLETQYF. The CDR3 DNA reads TGTGCCAGCAGCGGGGGGACAGGGGGCCTGGAGACCCAGTACTTC.

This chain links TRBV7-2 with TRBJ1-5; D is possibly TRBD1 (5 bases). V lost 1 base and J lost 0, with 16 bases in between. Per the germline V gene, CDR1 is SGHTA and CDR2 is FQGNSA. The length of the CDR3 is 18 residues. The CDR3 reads CASSLGSLGEGSNQPQHF. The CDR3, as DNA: TGTGCCAGCAGCTTAGGATCATTAGGGGAGGGTAGCAATCAGCCCCAGCATTTT.

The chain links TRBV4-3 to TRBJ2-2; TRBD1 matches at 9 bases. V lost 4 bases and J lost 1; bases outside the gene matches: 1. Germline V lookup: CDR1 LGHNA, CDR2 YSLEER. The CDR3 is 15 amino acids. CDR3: CASSPDRGNTGELFF. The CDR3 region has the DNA TGCGCCAGCAGCCCGGACAGGGGGAACACCGGGGAGCTGTTTTTT.

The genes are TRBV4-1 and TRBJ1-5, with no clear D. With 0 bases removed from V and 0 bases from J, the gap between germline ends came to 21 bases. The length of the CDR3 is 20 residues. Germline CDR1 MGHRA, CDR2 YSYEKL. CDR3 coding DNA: TGCGCCAGCAGCCAAGATGGAAGCGCCGCCCGGCGGTATAGCAATCAGCCCCAGCATTTT. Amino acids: CASSQDGSAARRYSNQPQHF.

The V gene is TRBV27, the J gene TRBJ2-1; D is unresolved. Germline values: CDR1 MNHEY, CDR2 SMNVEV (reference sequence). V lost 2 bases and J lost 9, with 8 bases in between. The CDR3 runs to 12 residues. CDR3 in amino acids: CASSLPNGEQFF. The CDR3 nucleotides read TGTGCCAGCAGTTTACCTAACGGTGAGCAGTTCTTC.

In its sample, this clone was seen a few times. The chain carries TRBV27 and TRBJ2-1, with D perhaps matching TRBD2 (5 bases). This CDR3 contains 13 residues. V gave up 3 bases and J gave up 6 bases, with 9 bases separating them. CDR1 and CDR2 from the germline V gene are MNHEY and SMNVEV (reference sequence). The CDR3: CASSFQEGNEQFF. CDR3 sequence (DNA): TGTGCCAGCAGTTTCCAAGAGGGCAATGAGCAGTTCTTC.

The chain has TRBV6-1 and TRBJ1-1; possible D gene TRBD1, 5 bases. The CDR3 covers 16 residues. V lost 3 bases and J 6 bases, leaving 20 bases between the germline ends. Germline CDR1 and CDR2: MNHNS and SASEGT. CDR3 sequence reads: CASSEIDSSLLSEAFF. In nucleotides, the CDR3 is TGTGCCAGCAGTGAGATAGACAGTTCTCTGCTTTCTGAAGCTTTCTTT.

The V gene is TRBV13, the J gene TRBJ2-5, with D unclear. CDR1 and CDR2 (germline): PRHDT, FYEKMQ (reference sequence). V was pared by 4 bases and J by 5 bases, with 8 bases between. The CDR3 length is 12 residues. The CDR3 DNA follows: TGTGCCAGCAGCTCGTCCCAGGAGACCCAGTACTTC. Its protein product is CASSSSQETQYF.

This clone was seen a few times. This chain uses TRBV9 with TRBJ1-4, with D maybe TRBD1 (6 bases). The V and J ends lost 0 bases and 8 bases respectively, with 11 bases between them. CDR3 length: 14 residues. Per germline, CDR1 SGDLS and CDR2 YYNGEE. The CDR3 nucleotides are TGTGCCAGCAGCGTAGCGTTGCAGGGGGAAAAACTGTTTTTT. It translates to CASSVALQGEKLFF.

CDR3 protein: CASSPGLAAWNEQFF. CDR3 bases: TGTGCCAGCAGCCCCGGACTAGCGGCTTGGAATGAGCAGTTCTTC. The chain combines TRBV7-9 with TRBJ2-1; 10 positions match TRBD2. From germline, CDR1 is SEHNR and CDR2 FQNEAQ (reference sequence). The CDR3 runs to 15 residues. V lost 5 bases, J lost 7 bases, and 8 bases stayed unmatched.

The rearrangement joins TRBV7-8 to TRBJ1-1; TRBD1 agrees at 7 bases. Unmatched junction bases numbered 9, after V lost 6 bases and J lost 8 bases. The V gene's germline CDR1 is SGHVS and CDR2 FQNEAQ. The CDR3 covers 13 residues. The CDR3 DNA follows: TGTGCCAGCAGACAGGGACAGCTCCAAGAAGCTTTCTTT. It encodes CASRQGQLQEAFF.